This is a list of T cell receptor beta chains from one sample in a study of T cell repertoires in cytomegalovirus infection. MiXCR, applied by TCRdb to the reads, yields one record per CDR3 protein. The sample shows around 71,000 distinct CDR3 sequences, around 20% of them seen only once. Their recognized antigens are unknown. Here the sequenced sample was CD8+ T cells from cultured PBMCs, taken from culture after CMV antigen stimulation. Receptors originate from a human donor in good health (CMV status not recorded). Some clones in this sample may be carry-over from other donors' samples. Both conserved end residues are part of each CDR3. D genes are given only for firm matches. Expanded clones are given a class, and other clones once, few, many or no size at all.

TRBJ1-1,few,NA,TRBV7-2,CASRSVPTDTEAFF,TGTGCCAGCAGATCAGTTCCGACGGACACTGAAGCTTTCTTT
TRBJ2-2,NA,NA,TRBV2,CASMGNTGELFF,TGTGCCAGCATGGGGAACACCGGGGAGCTGTTTTTT
TRBJ1-2,NA,NA,TRBV7-2,CASSLAQGGGYTF,TGTGCCAGCAGCTTAGCGCAAGGAGGGGGCTACACCTTC
TRBJ1-4,NA,NA,TRBV12-3/TRBV12-4,CASSLRGANEKLFF,TGTGCCAGCAGTCTAAGGGGGGCTAATGAAAAACTGTTTTTT
TRBJ2-7,NA,TRBD1,TRBV7-9,CASSFGGTGGGEQYF,TGTGCCAGCAGCTTCGGCGGGACAGGGGGTGGCGAGCAGTACTTC
TRBJ2-7,few,TRBD1,TRBV29-1,CSGTVGTAYEQYF,TGCAGCGGGACAGTTGGGACAGCCTACGAGCAGTACTTC
TRBJ2-3,few,NA,TRBV11-2,CASSLWAVPDQPEDTQYF,TGTGCCAGCAGCTTGTGGGCCGTACCTGACCAGCCAGAAGATACGCAGTATTTT
TRBJ2-3,NA,NA,TRBV6-5,CASSYATQGWDTQYF,TGTGCCAGCAGTTACGCGACACAGGGTTGGGATACGCAGTATTTT
TRBJ1-5,few,NA,TRBV12-3/TRBV12-4,CASSLEGYSNQPQHF,TGTGCCAGCAGTTTAGAGGGGTATAGCAATCAGCCCCAGCATTTT
TRBJ2-2,NA,NA,TRBV7-2,CASSLEGFTGELFF,TGTGCCAGCAGCTTAGAGGGGTTCACCGGGGAGCTGTTTTTT
TRBJ1-2,once,TRBD1,TRBV27,CASSSTQGAPTFLQSSYTF,TGTGCCAGCAGTTCCACACAGGGGGCGCCTACCTTTTTACAGTCTAGCTACACCTTC
TRBJ1-5,few,TRBD1,TRBV12-3/TRBV12-4,CASNLQGAGQPQHF,TGTGCCAGCAACTTACAGGGGGCCGGTCAGCCCCAGCATTTT
TRBJ2-3,NA,NA,TRBV27,CASSEILSGSDTQYF,TGTGCCAGCAGTGAAATACTCTCAGGGTCAGATACGCAGTATTTT
TRBJ2-7,NA,NA,TRBV6-5,CASSYSTASSYEQYF,TGTGCCAGCAGTTACTCCACAGCTAGCTCCTACGAGCAGTACTTC
TRBJ2-2,NA,TRBD2,TRBV4-1,CAFGLALNTGELFF,TGCGCCTTCGGACTAGCGCTAAACACCGGGGAGCTGTTTTTT
TRBJ1-3,few,NA,TRBV7-6,CAAQGSSGNTIYF,TGTGCCGCCCAGGGTAGCTCTGGAAACACCATATATTTT
TRBJ1-5,NA,NA,TRBV6-6,CASSFSSDSNQPQHF,TGTGCCAGCAGTTTCTCATCCGACAGCAATCAGCCCCAGCATTTT
TRBJ1-4,NA,NA,TRBV7-6,CASSSPRTGSVPFKLFF,TGTGCCAGCAGCTCCCCTAGAACAGGGTCGGTGCCTTTCAAACTGTTTTTT
TRBJ2-6,few,NA,TRBV7-9,CASPPSGPKGGANVLTF,TGTGCCAGCCCCCCAAGTGGCCCTAAGGGGGGGGCCAACGTCCTGACTTTC
TRBJ2-7,few,NA,TRBV19,CASSKNGNEQYF,TGTGCCAGTAGTAAGAACGGAAACGAGCAGTACTTC
TRBJ1-4,NA,NA,TRBV20-1,CSARDPATASNEKLFF,TGCAGTGCTAGAGATCCAGCTACAGCTTCTAATGAAAAACTGTTTTTT
TRBJ1-1,once,NA,TRBV29-1,CSAYRDSSAHVNTEAFF,TGCAGCGCCTACCGGGACTCCTCTGCTCACGTGAACACTGAAGCTTTCTTT
TRBJ2-7,few,NA,TRBV4-1,CASSQAADSYEQYF,TGCGCCAGCAGCCAAGCAGCAGACTCCTACGAGCAGTACTTC
TRBJ1-5,NA,NA,TRBV15,CATSRDMKRVDQPQHF,TGTGCCACCAGCAGAGATATGAAGAGGGTTGATCAGCCCCAGCATTTT
TRBJ2-1,many,NA,TRBV7-2,CASSLFRPSSYNEQFF,TGTGCCAGCAGCTTATTTCGCCCGAGCTCCTACAATGAGCAGTTCTTC
TRBJ2-7,NA,NA,TRBV6-2/TRBV6-3,CASCAGSVTYEQYF,TGTGCCAGCTGCGCCGGGTCAGTCACCTACGAGCAGTACTTC
TRBJ1-2,few,NA,TRBV6-1,CASLHDGGTTF,TGTGCCAGCCTCCACGATGGGGGGACCACCTTC
TRBJ1-6,few,NA,TRBV27,CASSWGPNSPLHF,TGTGCCAGCAGTTGGGGACCTAATTCACCCCTCCACTTT
TRBJ2-5,many,NA,TRBV7-8,CASSLGGEETQYF,TGTGCCAGCAGCTTAGGTGGGGAAGAGACCCAGTACTTC
TRBJ1-2,once,NA,TRBV27,CASSWSMAGGLGYTF,TGTGCCAGCAGTTGGAGTATGGCGGGGGGGCTCGGCTACACCTTC
TRBJ1-2,NA,NA,TRBV27,CASSPSGLSGYTF,TGTGCCAGCAGTCCCTCAGGGTTGTCTGGCTACACCTTC
TRBJ2-5,few,NA,TRBV6-5,CASSYAETQYF,TGTGCCAGCAGTTACGCGGAGACCCAGTACTTC
TRBJ2-1,few,NA,TRBV7-8,CASSLELLSYNEQFF,TGTGCCAGCAGCTTAGAACTACTGTCCTACAATGAGCAGTTCTTC
TRBJ1-5,few,NA,TRBV20-1,CSASGDSNQPQHF,TGCAGTGCTAGTGGTGATAGCAATCAGCCCCAGCATTTT
TRBJ2-7,NA,TRBD2,TRBV11-2,CASSSQWGGSLYEQYF,TGTGCCAGCAGCTCCCAGTGGGGGGGTTCCCTCTACGAGCAGTACTTC
TRBJ1-3,NA,TRBD1,TRBV6-5,CASSARDSSHLSGNTIYF,TGTGCCAGCAGTGCCCGGGACAGCTCTCACTTGTCTGGAAACACCATATATTTT
TRBJ1-4,few,NA,TRBV5-1,CASSLEGASNEKLFF,TGCGCCAGCAGCTTGGAAGGGGCCTCTAATGAAAAACTGTTTTTT
TRBJ1-1,NA,TRBD1,TRBV12-3/TRBV12-4,CASSHGTGEGAFF,TGTGCCAGCAGTCATGGGACAGGGGAAGGAGCTTTCTTT
TRBJ1-1,NA,NA,TRBV7-6,CASSLAGTEAFF,TGTGCCAGCAGCTTAGCGGGGACTGAAGCTTTCTTT
TRBJ2-2,NA,NA,TRBV6-1,CASSLPQGLANTGELFF,TGTGCCAGCAGTCTCCCACAAGGCCTCGCGAACACCGGGGAGCTGTTTTTT
TRBJ2-5,NA,NA,TRBV7-9,CASSQSSTSRSRETQYF,TGTGCCAGCAGCCAAAGCTCGACTAGTCGAAGTCGAGAGACCCAGTACTTC
TRBJ1-2,few,NA,TRBV7-8,CASSLASGYTF,TGTGCCAGCAGCTTAGCGTCTGGCTACACCTTC
TRBJ1-6,NA,TRBD1,TRBV28,CASSSTGAHSPLHF,TGTGCCAGCAGTTCGACAGGGGCGCATTCACCCCTCCACTTT
TRBJ2-2,few,TRBD1,TRBV12-3/TRBV12-4,CASIPGTGSAGELFF,TGTGCCAGCATCCCCGGGACAGGGAGCGCCGGGGAGCTGTTTTTT
TRBJ2-1,NA,NA,TRBV7-2,CASSSRGFF,TGTGCCAGCAGCTCCCGGGGGTTCTTC
TRBJ2-1,NA,NA,TRBV11-2,CASSLSGNNEQFF,TGTGCCAGCAGCTTATCAGGGAACAATGAGCAGTTCTTC
TRBJ2-1,NA,TRBD1,TRBV7-9,CASSPGTGSNEQFF,TGTGCCAGCAGCCCCGGGACAGGGTCAAATGAGCAGTTCTTC
TRBJ2-2,NA,NA,TRBV6-2/TRBV6-3,CASSPAGELFF,TGTGCCAGCAGTCCGGCCGGGGAGCTGTTTTTT
TRBJ2-6,few,NA,TRBV7-9,CASSSRDKAGANVLTF,TGTGCCAGCAGCTCCCGGGATAAGGCTGGGGCCAACGTCCTGACTTTC
TRBJ2-5,NA,TRBD1,TRBV7-8,CASSLRQGAGETQYF,TGTGCCAGCAGCTTACGACAGGGGGCAGGGGAGACCCAGTACTTC